This T cell receptor (beta chain) was sequenced during a study of cytomegalovirus exposure and HLA in healthy donors. Turning to the study itself: Findings of an earlier analysis included 117 million unique TCR beta sequences from around 180 million T cells.

A multiplex PCR was run with 60 Vbeta primers and 13 Jbeta primers. The repertoire was sequenced with immunoSEQ multiplex PCR; TCRdb's copy has only in-frame clones and lacks some. Of 100,000 to 150,000 clones in the sample, roughly a sixth were seen once. Germline V gene data show CDR1 as SGDLS and CDR2 as YYNGEE. This CDR3 has 15 amino acids. Losses at the gene ends were 0 bases for V and 4 bases for J; bases not matched to a gene: 4. This clone was detected only a few times. Sequences were obtained from PBMCs. V is TRBV9 and J is TRBJ2-1; TRBD2 agrees at 7 bases. The clonotype was recovered from a female donor in good health and CMV-seropositive. The CDR3 reads CASSVVGTTYNEQFF. The CDR3 DNA sequence: TGTGCCAGCAGCGTAGTTGGGACTACATACAATGAGCAGTTCTTC.